A single TCR beta chain is shown here with its context. What it recognizes is unknown. This CDR3 has 17 amino acids. With V trimmed by 2 bases and J by 9 bases, 14 bases remained unmatched. Germline CDR1 is SGHVS and CDR2 is FNYEAQ. The data belong to a study of CD8+CD57+ T cells in acquired aplastic anemia. Findings and caveats of the study: Patients and controls shared under 35 CD8+ CDR3 sequences, which appeared highly expressed in patients and within their immunodominant clones.

The TCR beta profiling, which covered VDJ combination and CDR3 sequence, was carried out using genomic DNA as the template. TCRdb reprocessed the reads with MiXCR, giving one entry per CDR3 protein. The sample holds approximately 380,000 distinct CDR3 sequences, roughly 64% seen once. J is TRBJ2-3 and V is TRBV7-6; 10 bases agree with TRBD2. What was sequenced was sorted CD4+, CD8+, or CD8+CD57+ T cells (not recorded which) from PBMCs. The sequence derives from a human donor in good health, serving as a control. The CDR3 loop reads CASSLSGSGGEKDTQYF. For the CDR3, the DNA is TGTGCCAGCAGCTTATCCGGGAGCGGGGGGGAGAAGGACACGCAGTATTTT.